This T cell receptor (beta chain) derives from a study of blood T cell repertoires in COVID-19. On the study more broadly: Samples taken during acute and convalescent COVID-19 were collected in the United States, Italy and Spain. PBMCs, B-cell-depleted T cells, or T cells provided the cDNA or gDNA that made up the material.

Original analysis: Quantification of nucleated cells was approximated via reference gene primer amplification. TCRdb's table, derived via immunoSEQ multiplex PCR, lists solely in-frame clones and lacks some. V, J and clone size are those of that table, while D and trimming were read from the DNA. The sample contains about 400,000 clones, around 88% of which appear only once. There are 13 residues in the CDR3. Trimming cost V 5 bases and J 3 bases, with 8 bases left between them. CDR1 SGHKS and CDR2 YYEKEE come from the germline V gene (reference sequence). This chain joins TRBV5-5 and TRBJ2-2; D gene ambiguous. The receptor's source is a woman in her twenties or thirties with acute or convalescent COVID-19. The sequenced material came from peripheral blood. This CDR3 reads CASSDTYTGELFF. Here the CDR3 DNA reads TGTGCCAGCAGTGACACCTACACCGGGGAGCTGTTTTTT.